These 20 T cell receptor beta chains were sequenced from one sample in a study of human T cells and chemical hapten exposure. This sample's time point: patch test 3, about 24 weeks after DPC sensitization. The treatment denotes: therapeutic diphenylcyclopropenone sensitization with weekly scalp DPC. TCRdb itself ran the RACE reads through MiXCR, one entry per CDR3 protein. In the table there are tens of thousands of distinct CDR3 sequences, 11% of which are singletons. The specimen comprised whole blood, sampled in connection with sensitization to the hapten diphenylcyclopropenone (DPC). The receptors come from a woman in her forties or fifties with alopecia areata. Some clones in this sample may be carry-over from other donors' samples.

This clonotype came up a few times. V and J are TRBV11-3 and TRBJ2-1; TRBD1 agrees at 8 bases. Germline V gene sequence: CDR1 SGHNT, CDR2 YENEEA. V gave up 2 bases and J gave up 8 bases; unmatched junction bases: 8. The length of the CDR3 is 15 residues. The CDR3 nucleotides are TGTGCCAGCAGCTTATCGGGAGACAGGGGTCATGAGCAGTTCTTC. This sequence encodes CASSLSGDRGHEQFF.

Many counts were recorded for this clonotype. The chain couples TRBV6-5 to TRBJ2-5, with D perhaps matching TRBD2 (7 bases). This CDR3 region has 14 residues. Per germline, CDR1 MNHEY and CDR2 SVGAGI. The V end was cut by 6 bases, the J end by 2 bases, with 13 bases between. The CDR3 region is CASRRGGGQETQYF. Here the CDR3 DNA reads TGTGCCAGCAGAAGAGGGGGGGGGCAAGAGACCCAGTACTTC.

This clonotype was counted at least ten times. CDR3 in DNA: TGTGCCAGCAGTCTCCGCCGGGGGCTGGGCACTGAAGCTTTCTTT. Translating it yields CASSLRRGLGTEAFF. V gene TRBV28 combines with J gene TRBJ1-1; a possible D gene is TRBD1 (6 bases). Germline V gives CDR1 MDHEN, CDR2 SYDVKM. V was shortened by 5 bases and J by 4 bases, with 17 bases between the two germline ends. The CDR3 loop spans 15 amino acids. The full variable domain, completed using reference TRBV28 and TRBJ1-1, is DVKVTQSSRYLVKRTGEKVFLECVQDMDHENMFWYRQDPGLGLRLIYFSYDVKMKEKGDIPEGYSVSREKKERFSLILESASTNQTSMYLCASSLRRGLGTEAFFGQGTRLTVV.

This chain's CDR3 is CASKPGSNRATNEKLFF. The CDR3 DNA follows: TGTGCCAGCAAACCGGGGTCAAATAGGGCAACTAATGAAAAACTGTTTTTT. The chain carries TRBV12-3 or TRBV12-4 and TRBJ1-4; D is ambiguous. The CDR3 totals 17 residues. V dropped 7 bases and J dropped 0 bases, with 18 bases sitting between them.

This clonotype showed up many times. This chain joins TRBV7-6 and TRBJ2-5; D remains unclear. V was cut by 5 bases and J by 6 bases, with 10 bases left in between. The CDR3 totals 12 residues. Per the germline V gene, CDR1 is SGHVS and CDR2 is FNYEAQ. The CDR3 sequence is CASSPALQTQYF. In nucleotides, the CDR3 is TGTGCCAGCAGCCCTGCATTGCAGACCCAGTACTTC. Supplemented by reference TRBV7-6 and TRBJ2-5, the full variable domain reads GAGVSQSPRYKVTKRGQDVALRCDPISGHVSLYWYRQALGQGPEFLTYFNYEAQQDKSGLPNDRFSAERPEGSISTLTIQRTEQRDSAMYRCASSPALQTQYFGPGTRLLVL.

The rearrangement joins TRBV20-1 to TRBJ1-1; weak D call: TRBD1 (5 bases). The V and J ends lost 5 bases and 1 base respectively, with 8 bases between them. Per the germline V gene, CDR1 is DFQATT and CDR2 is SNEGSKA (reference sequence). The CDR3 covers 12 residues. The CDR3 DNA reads TGCAGTGCTTCCGACAGGAACACTGAAGCTTTCTTT. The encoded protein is CSASDRNTEAFF.

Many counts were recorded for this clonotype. As DNA, the CDR3 is TGTGCCAGTAGCCTCACCAGCCAGGGTCAACGGCAGCCCCAGCATTTT. Its translation is CASSLTSQGQRQPQHF. The rearrangement uses TRBV19 and TRBJ1-5, with D perhaps TRBD1 (5 bases). Trimming stripped 6 bases from V and 7 bases from J, with 22 bases between. Germline-derived CDR1 and CDR2 are LNHDA and SQIVND (reference sequence). This CDR3 is 16 amino acids long.

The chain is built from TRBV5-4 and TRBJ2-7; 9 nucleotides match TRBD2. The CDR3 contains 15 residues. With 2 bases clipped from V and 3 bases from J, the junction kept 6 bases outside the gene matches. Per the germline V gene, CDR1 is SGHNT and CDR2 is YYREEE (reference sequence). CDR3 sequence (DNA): TGTGCCAGCAGCTTTTCCGGGACTAGCCGCTACGAGCAGTACTTC. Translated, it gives CASSFSGTSRYEQYF.

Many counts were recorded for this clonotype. This CDR3 reads CASSFADLNTEAFF. The DNA for the CDR3 is TGTGCCAGCAGCTTCGCAGATCTGAACACTGAAGCTTTCTTT. The chain uses TRBV5-6 and TRBJ1-1; D not resolved. The CDR3 extends over 14 amino acids. Per germline, CDR1 SGHDT and CDR2 YYEEEE. The V and J ends lost 2 bases and 0 bases respectively, with 8 bases between them.

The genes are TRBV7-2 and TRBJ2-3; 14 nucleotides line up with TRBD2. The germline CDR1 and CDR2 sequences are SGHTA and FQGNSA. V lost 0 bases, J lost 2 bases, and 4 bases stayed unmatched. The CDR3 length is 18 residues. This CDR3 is CASSLALGLAGDTDTQYF. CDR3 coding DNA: TGTGCCAGCAGCTTAGCCCTGGGACTAGCGGGGGACACAGATACGCAGTATTTT.

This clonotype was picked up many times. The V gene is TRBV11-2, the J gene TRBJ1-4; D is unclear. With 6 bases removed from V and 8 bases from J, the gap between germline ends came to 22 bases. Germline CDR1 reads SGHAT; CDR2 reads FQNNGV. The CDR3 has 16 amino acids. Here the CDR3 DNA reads TGTGCCAGCAGGCGTAAAACCCCTCGGCTGCACGAAAAACTGTTTTTT. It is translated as CASRRKTPRLHEKLFF.

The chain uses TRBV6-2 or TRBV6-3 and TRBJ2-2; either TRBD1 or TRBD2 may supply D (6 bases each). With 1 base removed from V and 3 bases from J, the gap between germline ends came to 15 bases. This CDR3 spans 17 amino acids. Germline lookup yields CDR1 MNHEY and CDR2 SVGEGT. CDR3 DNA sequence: TGTGCCAGCAGTTACTTCCCAGGGGAGGTTGACACCGGGGAGCTGTTTTTT. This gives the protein CASSYFPGEVDTGELFF.

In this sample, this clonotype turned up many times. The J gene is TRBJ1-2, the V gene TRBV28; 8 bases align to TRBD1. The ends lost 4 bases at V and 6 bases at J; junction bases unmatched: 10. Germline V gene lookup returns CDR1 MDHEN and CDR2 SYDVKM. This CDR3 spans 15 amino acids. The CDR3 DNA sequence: TGTGCCAGCAGTTCGACGGACAGGGCGGCGAATGGCTACACCTTC. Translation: CASSSTDRAANGYTF.

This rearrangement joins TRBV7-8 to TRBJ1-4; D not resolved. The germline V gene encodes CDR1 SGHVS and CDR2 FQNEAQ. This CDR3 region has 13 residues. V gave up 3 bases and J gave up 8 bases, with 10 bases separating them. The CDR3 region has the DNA TGTGCCAGCAGCTTGGACGCTAGGGAAAAACTGTTTTTT. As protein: CASSLDAREKLFF.

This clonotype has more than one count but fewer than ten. CDR3 sequence reads: CASSAAGGEETQYF. CDR3 in DNA: TGCGCCAGCAGCGCGGCGGGGGGCGAAGAGACCCAGTACTTC. The gene calls are TRBV5-1 and TRBJ2-5; TRBD2 matches at 8 bases. The germline CDR1 and CDR2 sequences are SGHRS and YFSETQ. Trimming removed 4 bases from V and 3 bases from J; junction bases left unmatched: 5. This CDR3 region has 14 residues.

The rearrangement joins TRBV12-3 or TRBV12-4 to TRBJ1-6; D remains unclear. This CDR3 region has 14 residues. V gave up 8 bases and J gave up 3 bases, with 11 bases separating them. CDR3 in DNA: TGTGCCAGCTGCCGAGACCTCTATAATTCACCCCTCCACTTT. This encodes CASCRDLYNSPLHF.

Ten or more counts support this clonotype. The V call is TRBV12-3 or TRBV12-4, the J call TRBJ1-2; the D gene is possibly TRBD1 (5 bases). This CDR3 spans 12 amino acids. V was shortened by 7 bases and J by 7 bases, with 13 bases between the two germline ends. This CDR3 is CASTTGLVGYTF. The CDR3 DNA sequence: TGTGCCAGCACCACAGGTTTAGTTGGCTACACCTTC.

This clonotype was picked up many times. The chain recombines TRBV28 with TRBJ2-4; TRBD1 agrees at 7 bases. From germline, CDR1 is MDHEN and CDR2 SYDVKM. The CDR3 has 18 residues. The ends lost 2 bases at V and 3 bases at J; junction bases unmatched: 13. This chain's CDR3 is CASSLHFVVRQGKNIQYF. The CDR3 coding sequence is TGTGCCAGCAGTTTACATTTTGTAGTAAGACAGGGCAAAAACATTCAGTACTTC.

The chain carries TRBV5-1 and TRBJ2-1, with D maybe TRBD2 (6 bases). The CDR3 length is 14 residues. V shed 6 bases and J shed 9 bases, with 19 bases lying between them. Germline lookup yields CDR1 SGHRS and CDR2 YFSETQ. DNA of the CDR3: TGCGCCAGCAAACCTAACTTCGGGGGAAGTGAGCAGTTCTTC. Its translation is CASKPNFGGSEQFF.

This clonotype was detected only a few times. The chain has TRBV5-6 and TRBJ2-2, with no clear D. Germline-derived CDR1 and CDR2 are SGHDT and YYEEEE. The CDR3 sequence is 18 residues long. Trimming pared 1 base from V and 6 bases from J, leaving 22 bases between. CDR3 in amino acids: CASSLFEFRVRLAGELFF. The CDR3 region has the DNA TGTGCCAGCAGCTTGTTTGAATTTCGGGTTCGCTTAGCCGGGGAGCTGTTTTTT.